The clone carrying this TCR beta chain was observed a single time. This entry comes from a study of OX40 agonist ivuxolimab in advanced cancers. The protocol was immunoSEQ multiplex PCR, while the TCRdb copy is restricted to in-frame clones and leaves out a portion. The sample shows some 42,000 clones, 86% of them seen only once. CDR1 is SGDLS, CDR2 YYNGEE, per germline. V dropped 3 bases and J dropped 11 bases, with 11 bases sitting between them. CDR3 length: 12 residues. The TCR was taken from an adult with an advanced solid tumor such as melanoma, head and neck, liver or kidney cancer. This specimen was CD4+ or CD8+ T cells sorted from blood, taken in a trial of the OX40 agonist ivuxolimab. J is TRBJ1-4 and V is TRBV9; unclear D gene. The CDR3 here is CASSGADQKLFF. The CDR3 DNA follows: TGTGCCAGCAGCGGGGCCGATCAGAAACTGTTTTTT.